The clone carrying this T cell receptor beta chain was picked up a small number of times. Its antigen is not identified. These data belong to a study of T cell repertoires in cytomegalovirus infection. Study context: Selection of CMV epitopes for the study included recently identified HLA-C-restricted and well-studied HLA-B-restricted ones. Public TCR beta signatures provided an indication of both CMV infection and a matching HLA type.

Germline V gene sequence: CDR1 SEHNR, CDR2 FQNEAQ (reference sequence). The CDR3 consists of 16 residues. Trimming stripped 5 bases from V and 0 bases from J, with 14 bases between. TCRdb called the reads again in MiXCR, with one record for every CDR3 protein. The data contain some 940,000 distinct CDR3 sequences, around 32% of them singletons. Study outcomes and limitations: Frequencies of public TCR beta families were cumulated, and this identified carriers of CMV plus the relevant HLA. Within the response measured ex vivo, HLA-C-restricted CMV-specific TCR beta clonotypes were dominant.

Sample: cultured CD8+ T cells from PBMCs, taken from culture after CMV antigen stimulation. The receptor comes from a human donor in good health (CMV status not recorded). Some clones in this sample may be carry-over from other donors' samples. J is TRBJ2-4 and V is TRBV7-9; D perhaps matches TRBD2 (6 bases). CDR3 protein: CASSTLGGLAKNIQYF. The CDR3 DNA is TGTGCCAGCAGCACCTTGGGAGGCCTAGCCAAAAACATTCAGTACTTC.